The entry below describes one TCR beta chain. Its antigen remains unknown. This specimen belongs to a study of OX40 agonist ivuxolimab in advanced cancers. Study details: Every 2 weeks, patients got intravenous ivuxolimab at one of six dose levels (0.01-10 mg/kg). One hepatocellular carcinoma and two cutaneous melanoma patients partially responded.

Study results and limitations: The authors also found low normalized T-cell clonal expansion in some nonresponders.

The ends were cut back, 0 bases at V and 0 bases at J, with 6 bases in the middle. Germline V CDR1 and CDR2: MNHEY, SVGAGI. The CDR3 runs 15 residues. Some clones are missing from TCRdb's copy, which holds only in-frame ones; the method was immunoSEQ multiplex PCR. This sample yields some 130,000 clones, of which about 93% are seen a single time; roughly 1% belongs to the top ten. The TCR comes from an adult with an advanced solid tumor such as melanoma, head and neck, liver or kidney cancer. The chain recombines TRBV6-5 with TRBJ2-1, with D unresolved. The input for sequencing was CD4+ or CD8+ T cells sorted from blood, taken in a trial of the OX40 agonist ivuxolimab. The chain's CDR3 is CASSYSGISYNEQFF. In nucleotides, the CDR3 is TGTGCCAGCAGTTACTCTGGTATCTCCTACAATGAGCAGTTCTTC.